Included here is one T cell receptor beta chain sequence, with context. Expressed TCRB transcripts were sequenced because the entire RNA isolate underwent reverse transcription. Repertoires were generated with immunoSEQ multiplex PCR, while TCRdb's copy carries only in-frame clones and drops some. Of roughly 140,000 clones listed, roughly 48% are singletons. V dropped 5 bases and J dropped 5; count of bases not matched to a gene: 7. The CDR3 is 15 amino acids. Germline values: CDR1 SGDLS, CDR2 YYNGEE. This specimen comes from a study of beta chain features in type 1 diabetes. The sequencing input was Tregs from blood. This chain connects TRBV9 to TRBJ2-2; 9 bases fit TRBD1. The clonotype was recovered from a man younger than 30 in good health. CDR3 region: CASSGRQGVTGELFF. Written as DNA, the CDR3 is TGTGCCAGCAGTGGGAGACAGGGGGTAACCGGGGAGCTGTTTTTT. The full variable domain, with the rest looked up from reference TRBV9 and TRBJ2-2, is DSGVTQTPKHLITATGQRVTLRCSPRSGDLSVYWYQQSLDQGLQFLIQYYNGEERAKGNILERFSAQQFPDLHSELNLSSLELGDSALYFCASSGRQGVTGELFFGEGSRLTVL.